The 27 T cell receptor beta chains below come from one sample, sequenced in a study of cytomegalovirus exposure and HLA in healthy donors. Vbeta (60) and Jbeta (13) primers were used in the PCR. Here immunoSEQ multiplex PCR was the method, and the copy in TCRdb shows in-frame clones only, minus some. Of around 150,000 clones in the sample, around 65% were seen once. The sample was PBMCs. The receptor source for this set is a woman aged 40-49 years in good health and CMV-seropositive.

The rearrangement uses TRBV29-1 and TRBJ2-7; D is ambiguous. Germline-derived CDR1 and CDR2 are SQVTM and ANQGSEA. CDR3 length: 11 amino acids. The V end was cut by 4 bases, the J end by 2 bases, with 6 bases between. The CDR3 protein is CSVVVAYEQYF. DNA of the CDR3: TGCAGCGTTGTAGTGGCCTACGAGCAGTACTTC.

This rearrangement joins TRBV29-1 to TRBJ1-5, with D perhaps matching TRBD1 (6 bases). Per the germline V gene, CDR1 is SQVTM and CDR2 is ANQGSEA. The V end was cut by 7 bases, the J end by 0 bases, with 25 bases between. The CDR3 is 18 amino acids. The DNA for the CDR3 is TGCAGCGCGGAAGGAACAGGGCAAACGGAGTATAGCAATCAGCCCCAGCATTTT. Translated, it gives CSAEGTGQTEYSNQPQHF.

The gene calls are TRBV9 and TRBJ2-1, with D possibly matching TRBD2 (5 bases). V lost 3 bases to trimming and J lost 9 bases, with 22 bases between them. Germline CDR1 is SGDLS and CDR2 is YYNGEE. The CDR3 covers 16 residues. The CDR3 DNA reads as TGTGCCAGCAGCGAAAACCCGACTAACGTGGATCGTGAGCAGTTCTTC. This translates into CASSENPTNVDREQFF. Together with reference TRBV9 and TRBJ2-1, the CDR3 gives the full variable domain: DSGVTQTPKHLITATGQRVTLRCSPRSGDLSVYWYQQSLDQGLQFLIQYYNGEERAKGNILERFSAQQFPDLHSELNLSSLELGDSALYFCASSENPTNVDREQFFGPGTRLTVL.

This chain connects TRBV5-1 to TRBJ2-3; tentative D call: TRBD2 (5 bases). Germline assignment: CDR1 SGHRS and CDR2 YFSETQ. Trimming took 2 bases from V and 4 from J, leaving 5 bases between them. The CDR3 consists of 12 residues. The CDR3 coding sequence is TGCGCCAGCAGCTTCGGGGCAGATACGCAGTATTTT. It translates to CASSFGADTQYF.

The gene calls are TRBV25-1 and TRBJ1-2; TRBD1 matches at 10 bases. The CDR3 is 16 residues long. Trimming removed 1 base from V and 8 bases from J; junction bases left unmatched: 10. Germline V gives CDR1 MGHDK, CDR2 SYGVNS. The CDR3 coding sequence is TGTGCCAGCAGTGAATGGGGGACAGGGGAGGAGAGGGGCTACACCTTC. Residues: CASSEWGTGEERGYTF.

The V call is TRBV5-4, the J call TRBJ2-3; a weak D match, TRBD1 (6 bases). The germline CDR1 and CDR2 sequences are SGHNT and YYREEE (reference sequence). V dropped 1 base and J dropped 4 bases, with 7 bases sitting between them. The CDR3 has 13 amino acids. The CDR3 DNA reads as TGTGCCAGCAGCTTGAAGGGGGCAGATACGCAGTATTTT. Its translation is CASSLKGADTQYF.

The chain employs TRBV4-3 and TRBJ2-3; the D gene is possibly TRBD1 (5 bases). Germline V lookup: CDR1 LGHNA, CDR2 YSLEER. V shed 0 bases and J shed 6 bases, with 13 bases lying between them. This CDR3 region has 15 residues. The DNA for the CDR3 is TGCGCCAGCAGCCAAGATAAGGGGCGATCGGATACGCAGTATTTT. Protein sequence: CASSQDKGRSDTQYF.

The rearrangement joins TRBV5-1 to TRBJ1-4; D perhaps matches TRBD1 (5 bases). Trimming removed 4 bases at V and 1 base at J, with 8 bases between. The CDR3 extends over 14 amino acids. CDR1 is SGHRS and CDR2 is YFSETQ in the germline V gene. The CDR3 DNA reads TGCGCCAGCAGCCGTGACAGAACTAATGAAAAACTGTTTTTT. Amino acids: CASSRDRTNEKLFF.

This clone occurred a few times. Distinct nucleotide sequences in the sample also encode this CDR3. The rearrangement uses TRBV2 and TRBJ1-1; 7 bases line up with TRBD1. Unmatched junction bases numbered 2, after V lost 6 bases and J lost 1 base. From germline, CDR1 is SNHLY and CDR2 FYNNEI. This CDR3 is built from 13 residues. DNA for the CDR3: TGTGCCAGCAGCCGACAGGGGAACACTGAAGCTTTCTTT. It is translated as CASSRQGNTEAFF.

The V and J genes are TRBV5-6 and TRBJ1-4; 10 bases agree with TRBD1. In germline, CDR1 is SGHDT, CDR2 YYEEEE. CDR3 length: 14 residues. V was pared by 3 bases and J by 8 bases, with 4 bases of the junction left unmatched. CDR3 coding DNA: TGTGCCAGCAGCTACTGGACAGGGGGGGAAAAACTGTTTTTT. This sequence encodes CASSYWTGGEKLFF.

CDR3 in DNA: TGTGCCAGTAGTATGCGCCCGGGACAGGGCTACGAGCAGTACTTC. Translated: CASSMRPGQGYEQYF. The chain is built from TRBV19 and TRBJ2-7; TRBD1 agrees at 9 bases. Germline loops: CDR1 LNHDA, CDR2 SQIVND (reference sequence). Trimming at V came to 3 bases and at J to 3 bases, leaving 6 bases not matched to a gene. This CDR3 is 15 amino acids long.

Notes on this clone: At one end the junction does not follow the germline gene, possibly because of a read error. This chain connects TRBV7-8 to TRBJ1-5; no clear D gene. CDR3 length equals 16 residues. Germline loops: CDR1 SGHVS, CDR2 FQNEAQ. This CDR3 is CASSLAPRAQNQPQNF. Written as DNA, the CDR3 is TGTGCCAGCAGCTTAGCGCCGCGGGCCCAAAATCAGCCCCAGAATTTT.

The V call is TRBV7-9, the J call TRBJ2-1; TRBD2 is a possible D gene (6 bases). Germline V lookup: CDR1 SEHNR, CDR2 FQNEAQ (reference sequence). The CDR3 length is 13 residues. Trimming pared 1 base from V and 10 bases from J, leaving 11 bases between. In DNA form, the CDR3 reads TGTGCCAGCAGCTTAGAACGGGGGTTCGAGCAGTTCTTC. It is translated as CASSLERGFEQFF.

This clone was counted between two and nine times. The CDR3 DNA is TGTGCCAGCAGCTTCCCCGGGACTAGCGGGAAAGAGCAGTTCTTC. Its protein is CASSFPGTSGKEQFF. The J gene is TRBJ2-1, the V gene TRBV6-6; 13 bases are shared with TRBD2. The CDR3 length is 15 residues. The V gene end was trimmed by 6 bases and the J gene end by 10 bases; junction bases not matched to a gene: 9. CDR1 and CDR2 from the germline V gene are MNHNY and SVGAGI (reference sequence).

The V gene is TRBV6-6, the J gene TRBJ1-2, with no clear D. The CDR3 is 12 residues long. Trimming removed 2 bases from V and 6 bases from J, with 7 bases in between. CDR1 and CDR2 (germline): MNHNY, SVGAGI (reference sequence). In DNA, the CDR3 is TGTGCCAGCAGTTACAGCGGGGATGGCTACACCTTC. This translates into CASSYSGDGYTF.

The rearrangement links TRBV5-1 to TRBJ2-1; 9 bases are a match to TRBD2. J gave up 0 bases and V 7 bases, and 5 bases lay outside the gene matches. This CDR3 contains 15 residues. The germline V gene has CDR1 SGHRS and CDR2 YFSETQ. The CDR3 here is CASSAAGGSYNEQFF. As DNA, the CDR3 is TGCGCCAGCTCCGCAGCGGGAGGCTCCTACAATGAGCAGTTCTTC. The variable domain in full, with the rest retrieved from reference TRBV5-1 and TRBJ2-1, is KAGVTQTPRYLIKTRGQQVTLSCSPISGHRSVSWYQQTPGQGLQFLFEYFSETQRNKGNFPGRFSGRQFSNSRSEMNVSTLELGDSALYLCASSAAGGSYNEQFFGPGTRLTVL.

This clone was seen more than once but under ten times. The genes are TRBV5-4 and TRBJ2-3, with D possibly matching TRBD1 (6 bases). This CDR3 contains 16 residues. Trimming took off 4 bases at V and 6 bases at J, with 21 bases between the two ends. In germline, CDR1 is SGHNT, CDR2 YYREEE (reference sequence). The DNA of the CDR3 is TGTGCCAGCAGCGACAGGAGAGAGCTAGTATCGGATACGCAGTATTTT. Residues: CASSDRRELVSDTQYF.

The chain employs TRBV19 and TRBJ2-7; D possibly corresponds to TRBD2 (5 bases). Germline CDR1 is LNHDA and CDR2 is SQIVND (reference sequence). CDR3 length: 17 residues. V was pared by 1 base and J by 3 bases, with 19 bases between. The CDR3 DNA is TGTGCCAGTAGTATAGGGGTCGGACGGCCCGAGGGCTACGAGCAGTACTTC. Its translation: CASSIGVGRPEGYEQYF.

V and J are TRBV29-1 and TRBJ1-1; D possibly corresponds to TRBD1 (5 bases). This CDR3 spans 14 amino acids. CDR1 SQVTM and CDR2 ANQGSEA come from the germline V gene. V shed 2 bases and J shed 1 base, with 11 bases lying between them. The CDR3 DNA follows: TGCAGCGTTGAAAAACACGGGGGGAACACTGAAGCTTTCTTT. Its protein is CSVEKHGGNTEAFF. Together with reference TRBV29-1 and TRBJ1-1, the CDR3 gives the full variable domain: SAVISQKPSRDICQRGTSLTIQCQVDSQVTMMFWYRQQPGQSLTLIATANQGSEATYESGFVIDKFPISRPNLTFSTLTVSNMSPEDSSIYLCSVEKHGGNTEAFFGQGTRLTVV.

The rearrangement uses TRBV19 and TRBJ1-5, with D uncertain. Trimming took 7 bases from V and 3 from J, leaving 10 bases between them. The CDR3 covers 13 residues. Germline CDR1 LNHDA, CDR2 SQIVND (reference sequence). CDR3 region: CASINSYNQPQHF. The DNA for the CDR3 is TGTGCCAGTATAAACAGCTACAATCAGCCCCAGCATTTT.

The rearrangement links TRBV6-1 to TRBJ1-5; the match to TRBD1 covers 7 bases. Per the germline V gene, CDR1 is MNHNS and CDR2 is SASEGT. Unmatched junction bases numbered 8, after V lost 8 bases and J lost 7 bases. This CDR3 region has 13 residues. CDR3 protein: CASGKDRSQPQHF. The CDR3 DNA sequence: TGTGCCAGCGGAAAGGACAGGTCCCAGCCCCAGCATTTT.

This clone was detected only once. The rearrangement joins TRBV25-1 to TRBJ1-3; D may be TRBD1 (5 bases). Germline V gene data show CDR1 as MGHDK and CDR2 as SYGVNS. V gave up 1 base and J gave up 2 bases, with 12 bases separating them. CDR3 length equals 16 residues. The CDR3 sequence: CASSELQAGPGNTIYF. The DNA for the CDR3 is TGTGCCAGCAGTGAATTACAGGCAGGGCCTGGAAACACCATATATTTT.

The gene calls are TRBV29-1 and TRBJ2-1, with D tentatively TRBD2 (6 bases). V was shortened by 5 bases and J by 9 bases, with 20 bases between the two germline ends. The CDR3 has 14 residues. Germline V gene data show CDR1 as SQVTM and CDR2 as ANQGSEA. CDR3 in DNA: TGCAGCGTTAGAGAGCGGGTTGGGAACCGTGAGCAGTTCTTC. As protein: CSVRERVGNREQFF.

This clone was detected only a few times. The V and J genes are TRBV18 and TRBJ2-7, with a possible D match to TRBD2 (6 bases). V gave up 3 bases and J gave up 5 bases, with 11 bases separating them. Germline CDR1 KGHSH, CDR2 LQKENI. The CDR3 is made up of 13 amino acids. The CDR3: CASSPPGENEQYF. In nucleotides, the CDR3 is TGTGCCAGCTCACCCCCGGGAGAAAACGAGCAGTACTTC.

This clone was seen a handful of times. The chain uses TRBV6-1 and TRBJ2-7; 8 bases are shared with TRBD1. The trim removed 4 bases at V and 2 bases at J, leaving 4 bases unmatched. CDR1 is MNHNS and CDR2 is SASEGT in the germline V gene. The CDR3 is 14 residues long. In DNA form, the CDR3 reads TGTGCCAGCAGTGTGGGACAGGACCCCTACGAGCAGTACTTC. Protein product: CASSVGQDPYEQYF.

This clone has more than one count but fewer than ten. The rearrangement joins TRBV6-6 to TRBJ2-3; 10 nucleotides agree with TRBD1. The V and J ends lost 8 bases and 2 bases, in that order; junction bases with no gene match: 7. The CDR3 spans 15 residues. Germline V gives CDR1 MNHNY, CDR2 SVGAGI (reference sequence). This CDR3 is CASGGQGTLTDTQYF. DNA of the CDR3: TGTGCCAGCGGGGGACAGGGGACCCTCACAGATACGCAGTATTTT.

The chain couples TRBV9 to TRBJ2-6, with TRBD2 identical over 8 bases. The CDR3 consists of 17 residues. V was pared by 5 bases and J by 0 bases, with 7 bases of the junction left unmatched. The germline gives CDR1 SGDLS, CDR2 YYNGEE. The CDR3 is CASSPAGGSSGANVLTF. DNA for the CDR3: TGTGCCAGCAGTCCCGCGGGGGGCAGCTCTGGGGCCAACGTCCTGACTTTC.